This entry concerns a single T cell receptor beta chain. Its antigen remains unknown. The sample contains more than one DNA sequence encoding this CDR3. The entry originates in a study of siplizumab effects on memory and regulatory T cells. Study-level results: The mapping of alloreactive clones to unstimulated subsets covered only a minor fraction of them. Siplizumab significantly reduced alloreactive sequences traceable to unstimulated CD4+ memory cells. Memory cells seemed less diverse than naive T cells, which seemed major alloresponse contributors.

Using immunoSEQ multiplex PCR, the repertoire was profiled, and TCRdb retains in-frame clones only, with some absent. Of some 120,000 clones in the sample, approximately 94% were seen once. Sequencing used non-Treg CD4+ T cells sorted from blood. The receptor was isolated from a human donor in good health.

This chain's CDR3 is CASSLGGSYNEQFF. In nucleotides, the CDR3 is TGCGCCAGCAGCTTGGGCGGCAGCTACAATGAGCAGTTCTTC. The rearrangement joins TRBV5-1 to TRBJ2-1; unclear D gene. This CDR3 has 14 amino acids. Germline CDR1 and CDR2: SGHRS and YFSETQ. The ends were cut back, 0 bases at V and 3 bases at J, with 7 bases in the middle.